The 5 T cell receptor beta chains reported below all come from one sample, sequenced in a study of T cells after yellow fever vaccination. TCRdb reanalysed the 5' RACE reads using MiXCR and keeps one entry per CDR3 protein. The data hold about 210,000 distinct CDR3 sequences, with 3% to 3.5% observed a single time. The specimen was CD4+ T cells sorted from PBMCs, collected 10 days after the yellow fever booster vaccination. The receptors derive from a man between 18 and 29 years old who received the YFV17D yellow fever vaccine.

The chain carries TRBV12-3 or TRBV12-4 and TRBJ2-3, with D unresolved. Trimming removed 0 bases from V and 2 bases from J, with 3 bases in between. The CDR3 sequence is 13 residues long. CDR3 in amino acids: CASSLANTDTQYF. As DNA, the CDR3 is TGTGCCAGCAGTTTAGCCAACACAGATACGCAGTATTTT.

This clonotype was observed a handful of times. The V gene is TRBV12-3 or TRBV12-4, the J gene TRBJ1-2, with D hard to call. CDR3 size: 13 residues. V was pared by 1 base and J by 4 bases, with 7 bases between. For the CDR3, the DNA is TGTGCCAGCAGTTTAGACGGAACCTATGGCTACACCTTC. Translated: CASSLDGTYGYTF.

This chain connects TRBV7-2 to TRBJ1-6; D is undetermined. This CDR3 region has 16 residues. Germline V gene sequence: CDR1 SGHTA, CDR2 FQGNSA. The ends were cut back, 3 bases at V and 6 bases at J, with 15 bases in the middle. The CDR3 loop is CASSLRQAFANSPLHF. The CDR3 DNA reads as TGTGCCAGCAGCTTGCGGCAGGCATTCGCTAATTCACCCCTCCACTTT.

This clonotype was recorded a few times. V usage is TRBV4-3 and J usage is TRBJ1-5; D not certain. Trimming pared 0 bases from V and 3 bases from J, leaving 6 bases between. The CDR3 length is 14 residues. Per the germline V gene, CDR1 is LGHNA and CDR2 is YSLEER. Written as DNA, the CDR3 is TGCGCCAGCAGCCAAGATAGTCTCAATCAGCCCCAGCATTTT. Its translation is CASSQDSLNQPQHF.

This CDR3 reads CASRTTGAGNQPQHF. CDR3 in DNA: TGTGCCAGCAGGACCACAGGGGCAGGCAATCAGCCCCAGCATTTT. V usage is TRBV12-3 or TRBV12-4 and J usage is TRBJ1-5, with 7 bases identical to TRBD1. This CDR3 contains 15 residues. The V and J ends lost 6 bases and 2 bases, in that order; junction bases with no gene match: 7.